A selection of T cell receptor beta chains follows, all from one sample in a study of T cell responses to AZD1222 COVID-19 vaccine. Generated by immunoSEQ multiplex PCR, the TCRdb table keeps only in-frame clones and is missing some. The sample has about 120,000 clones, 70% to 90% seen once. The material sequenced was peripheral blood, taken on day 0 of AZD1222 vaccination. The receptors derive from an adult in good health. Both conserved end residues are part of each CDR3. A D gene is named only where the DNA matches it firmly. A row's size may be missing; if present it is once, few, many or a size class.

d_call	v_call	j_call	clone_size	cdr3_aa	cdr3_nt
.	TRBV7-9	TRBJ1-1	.	CASSVGSLTEAFF	TGTGCCAGCAGCGTTGGGAGCCTCACTGAAGCTTTCTTT
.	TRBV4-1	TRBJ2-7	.	CASSQSSTPYEQYF	TGCGCCAGCAGCCAATCCTCCACCCCCTACGAGCAGTACTTC
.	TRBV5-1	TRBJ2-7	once	CASSWLGAPSYEQYF	TGCGCCAGCAGCTGGTTGGGGGCCCCCTCCTACGAGCAGTACTTC
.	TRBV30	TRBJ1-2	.	CAWTLTKNYGYTF	TGTGCCTGGACCCTGACAAAAAACTATGGCTACACCTTC
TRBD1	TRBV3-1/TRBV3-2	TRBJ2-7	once	CASSQRGQGEQYF	TGTGCCAGCAGCCAAAGGGGACAGGGTGAGCAGTACTTC
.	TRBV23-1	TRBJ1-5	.	CASSQSEVDQPQHF	TGCGCCAGCAGTCAATCGGAGGTTGATCAGCCCCAGCATTTT
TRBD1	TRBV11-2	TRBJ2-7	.	CASSYRGYEQYF	TGTGCCAGCAGCTACAGGGGCTACGAGCAGTACTTC
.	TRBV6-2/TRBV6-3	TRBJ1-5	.	CASSYDGSDQPQHF	TGTGCCAGCAGTTATGATGGGTCTGATCAGCCCCAGCATTTT
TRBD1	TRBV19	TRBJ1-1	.	CASQDRGRTEAFF	TGTGCCAGTCAAGACAGGGGGAGAACTGAAGCTTTCTTT
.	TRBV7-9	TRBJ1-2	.	CASSLRQFYGYTF	TGTGCCAGCAGCTTGAGACAGTTCTATGGCTACACCTTC
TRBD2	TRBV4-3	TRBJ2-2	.	CASSQRAPGGSTGELFF	TGCGCCAGCAGCCAAAGGGCCCCGGGAGGGAGTACCGGGGAGCTGTTTTTT
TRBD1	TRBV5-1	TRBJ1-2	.	CASSFGGQGPNYGYTF	TGCGCCAGCAGCTTTGGGGGACAGGGGCCAAACTATGGCTACACCTTC
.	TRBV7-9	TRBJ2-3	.	CASSLTDNTQYF	TGTGCCAGCAGCTTAACCGACAATACGCAGTATTTT